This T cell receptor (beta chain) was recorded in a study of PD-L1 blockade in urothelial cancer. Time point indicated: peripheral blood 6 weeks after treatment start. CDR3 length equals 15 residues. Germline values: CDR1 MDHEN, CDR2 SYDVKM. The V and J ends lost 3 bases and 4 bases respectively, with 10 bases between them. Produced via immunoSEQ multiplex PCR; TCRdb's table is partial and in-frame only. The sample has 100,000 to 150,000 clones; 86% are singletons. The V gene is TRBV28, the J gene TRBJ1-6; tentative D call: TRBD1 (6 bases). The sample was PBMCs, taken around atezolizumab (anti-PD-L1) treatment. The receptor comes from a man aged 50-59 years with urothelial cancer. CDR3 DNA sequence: TGTGCCAGCAGTTTTAGGGACACGTATAATTCACCCCTCCACTTT. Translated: CASSFRDTYNSPLHF.